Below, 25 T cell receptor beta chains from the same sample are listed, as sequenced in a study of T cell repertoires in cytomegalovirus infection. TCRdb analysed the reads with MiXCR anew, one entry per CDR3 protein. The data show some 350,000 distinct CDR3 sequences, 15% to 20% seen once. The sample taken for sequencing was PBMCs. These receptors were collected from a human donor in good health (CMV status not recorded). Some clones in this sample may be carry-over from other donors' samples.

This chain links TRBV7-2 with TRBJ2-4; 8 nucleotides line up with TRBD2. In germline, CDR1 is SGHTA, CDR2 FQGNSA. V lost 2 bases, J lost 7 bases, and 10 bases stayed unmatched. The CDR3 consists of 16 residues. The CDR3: CASSLPGGGGGNIQYF. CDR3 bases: TGTGCCAGCAGCTTACCGGGGGGGGGGGGGGGGAACATTCAGTACTTC.

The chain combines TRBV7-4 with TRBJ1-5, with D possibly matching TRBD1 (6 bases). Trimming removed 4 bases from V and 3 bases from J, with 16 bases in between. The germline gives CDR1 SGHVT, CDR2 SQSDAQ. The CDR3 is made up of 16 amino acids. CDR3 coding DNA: TGTGCCAGCAGCTCCTACGAGGACAGCTCCAATCAGCCCCAGCATTTT. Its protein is CASSSYEDSSNQPQHF. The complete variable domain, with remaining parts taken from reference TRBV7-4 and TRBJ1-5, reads GAGVSQSPRYKVAKRGRDVALRCDSISGHVTLYWYRQTLGQGSEVLTYSQSDAQRDKSGRPSGRFSAERPERSVSTLKIQRTEQGDSAVYLCASSSYEDSSNQPQHFGDGTRLSIL.

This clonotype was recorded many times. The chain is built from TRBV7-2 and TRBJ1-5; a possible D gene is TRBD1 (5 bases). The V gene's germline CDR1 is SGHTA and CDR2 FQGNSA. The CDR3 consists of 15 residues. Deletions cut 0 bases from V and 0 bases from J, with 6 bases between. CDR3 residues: CASSLAQGSNQPQHF. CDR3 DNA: TGTGCCAGCAGCTTAGCGCAGGGTAGCAATCAGCCCCAGCATTTT.

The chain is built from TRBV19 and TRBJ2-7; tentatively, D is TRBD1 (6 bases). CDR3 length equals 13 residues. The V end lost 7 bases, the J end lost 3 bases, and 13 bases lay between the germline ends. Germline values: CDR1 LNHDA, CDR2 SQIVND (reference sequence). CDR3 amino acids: CASTPGTNYEQYF. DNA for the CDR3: TGTGCCAGTACCCCTGGGACAAACTACGAGCAGTACTTC.

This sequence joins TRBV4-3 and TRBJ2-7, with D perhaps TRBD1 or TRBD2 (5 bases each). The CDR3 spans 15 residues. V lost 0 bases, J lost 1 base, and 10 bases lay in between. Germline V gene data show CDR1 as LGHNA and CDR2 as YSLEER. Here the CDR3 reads CASSQDRDRSYEQYF. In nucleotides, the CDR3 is TGCGCCAGCAGCCAAGACAGGGACCGATCCTACGAGCAGTACTTC.

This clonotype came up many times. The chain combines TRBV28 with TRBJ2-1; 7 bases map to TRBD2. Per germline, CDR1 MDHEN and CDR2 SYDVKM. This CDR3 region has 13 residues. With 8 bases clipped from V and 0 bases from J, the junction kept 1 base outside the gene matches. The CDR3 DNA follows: TGTGCCAGCCGGGGGGACTCCTACAATGAGCAGTTCTTC. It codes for CASRGDSYNEQFF.

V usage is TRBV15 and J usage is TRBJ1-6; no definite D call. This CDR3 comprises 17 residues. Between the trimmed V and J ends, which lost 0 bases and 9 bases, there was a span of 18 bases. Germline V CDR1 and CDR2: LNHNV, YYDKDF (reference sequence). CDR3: CATSRDLGGSTGSPLHF. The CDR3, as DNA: TGTGCCACCAGCAGAGATCTCGGAGGTTCTACCGGTTCACCCCTCCACTTT.

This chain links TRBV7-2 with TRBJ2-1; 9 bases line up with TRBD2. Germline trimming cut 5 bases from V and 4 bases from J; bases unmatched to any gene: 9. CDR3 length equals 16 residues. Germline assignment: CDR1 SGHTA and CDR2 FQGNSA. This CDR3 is CASSTLAGTFYNEQFF. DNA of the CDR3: TGTGCCAGCAGCACCCTAGCGGGAACTTTTTACAATGAGCAGTTCTTC. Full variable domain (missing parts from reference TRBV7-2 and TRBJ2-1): GAGVSQSPSNKVTEKGKDVELRCDPISGHTALYWYRQSLGQGLEFLIYFQGNSAPDKSGLPSDRFSAERTGGSVSTLTIQRTQQEDSAVYLCASSTLAGTFYNEQFFGPGTRLTVL.

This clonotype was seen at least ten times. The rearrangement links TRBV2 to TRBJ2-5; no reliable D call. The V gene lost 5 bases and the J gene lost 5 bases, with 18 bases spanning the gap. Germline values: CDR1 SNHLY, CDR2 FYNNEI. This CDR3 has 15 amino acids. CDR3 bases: TGTGCCAGCAGTACGACGACCCGGTCGGAGGAGACCCAGTACTTC. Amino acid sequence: CASSTTTRSEETQYF.

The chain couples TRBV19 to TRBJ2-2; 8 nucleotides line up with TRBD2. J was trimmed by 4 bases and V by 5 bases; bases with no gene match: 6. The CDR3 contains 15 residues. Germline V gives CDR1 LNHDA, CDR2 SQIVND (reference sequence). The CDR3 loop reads CASSSLAGGTGELFF. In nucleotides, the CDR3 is TGTGCCAGTAGTTCGCTAGCGGGCGGCACCGGGGAGCTGTTTTTT. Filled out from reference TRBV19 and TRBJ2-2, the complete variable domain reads DGGITQSPKYLFRKEGQNVTLSCEQNLNHDAMYWYRQDPGQGLRLIYYSQIVNDFQKGDIAEGYSVSREKKESFPLTVTSAQKNPTAFYLCASSSLAGGTGELFFGEGSRLTVL.

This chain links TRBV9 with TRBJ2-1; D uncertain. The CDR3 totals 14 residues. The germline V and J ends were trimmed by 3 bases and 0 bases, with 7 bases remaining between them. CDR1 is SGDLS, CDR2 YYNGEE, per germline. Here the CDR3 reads CASSATPSYNEQFF. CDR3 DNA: TGTGCCAGCAGCGCGACACCCTCCTACAATGAGCAGTTCTTC. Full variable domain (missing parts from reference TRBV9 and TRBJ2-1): DSGVTQTPKHLITATGQRVTLRCSPRSGDLSVYWYQQSLDQGLQFLIQYYNGEERAKGNILERFSAQQFPDLHSELNLSSLELGDSALYFCASSATPSYNEQFFGPGTRLTVL.

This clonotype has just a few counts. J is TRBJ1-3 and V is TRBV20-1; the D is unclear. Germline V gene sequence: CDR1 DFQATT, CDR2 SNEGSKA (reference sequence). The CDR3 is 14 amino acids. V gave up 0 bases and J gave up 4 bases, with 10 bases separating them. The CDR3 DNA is TGCAGTGCTAGAGATCGGACTGCGGGAAACACCATATATTTT. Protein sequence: CSARDRTAGNTIYF.

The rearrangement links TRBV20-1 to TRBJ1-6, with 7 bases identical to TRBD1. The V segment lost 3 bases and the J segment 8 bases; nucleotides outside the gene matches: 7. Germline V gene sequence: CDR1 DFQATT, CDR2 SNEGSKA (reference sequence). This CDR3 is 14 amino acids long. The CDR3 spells CSARTGIPYSPLHF. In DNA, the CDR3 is TGCAGTGCTAGGACAGGGATCCCCTATTCACCCCTCCACTTT.

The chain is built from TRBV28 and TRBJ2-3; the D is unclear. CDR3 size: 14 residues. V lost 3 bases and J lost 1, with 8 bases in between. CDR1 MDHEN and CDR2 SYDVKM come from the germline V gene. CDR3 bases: TGTGCCAGCAGTTTCAGCCGCCGCACAGATACGCAGTATTTT. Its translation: CASSFSRRTDTQYF.

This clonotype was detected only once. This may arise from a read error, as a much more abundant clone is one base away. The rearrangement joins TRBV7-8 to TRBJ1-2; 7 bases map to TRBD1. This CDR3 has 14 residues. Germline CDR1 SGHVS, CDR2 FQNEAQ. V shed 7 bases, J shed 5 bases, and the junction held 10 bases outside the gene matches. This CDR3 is CASNTRTGFYGYTF. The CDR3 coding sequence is TGTGCCAGCAACACCAGGACAGGCTTTTATGGCTACACCTTC. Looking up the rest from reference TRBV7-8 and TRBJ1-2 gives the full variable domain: GAGVSQSPRYKVAKRGQDVALRCDPISGHVSLFWYQQALGQGPEFLTYFQNEAQLDKSGLPSDRFFAERPEGSVSTLKIQRTQQEDSAVYLCASNTRTGFYGYTFGSGTRLTVV.

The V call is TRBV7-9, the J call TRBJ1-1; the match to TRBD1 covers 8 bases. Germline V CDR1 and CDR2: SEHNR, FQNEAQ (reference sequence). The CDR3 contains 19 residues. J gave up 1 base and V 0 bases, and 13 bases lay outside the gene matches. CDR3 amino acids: CASSLAWGTGRSRNTEAFF. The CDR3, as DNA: TGTGCCAGCAGCTTAGCCTGGGGGACAGGTAGAAGTCGGAACACTGAAGCTTTCTTT.

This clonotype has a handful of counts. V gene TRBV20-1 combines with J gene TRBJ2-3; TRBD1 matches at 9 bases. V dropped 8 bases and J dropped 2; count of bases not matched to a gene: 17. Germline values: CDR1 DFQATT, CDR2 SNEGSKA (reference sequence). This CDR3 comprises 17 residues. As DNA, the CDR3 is TGCAGTTCCCCCCGGGACAGGGACGTGAGGTTCACAGATACGCAGTATTTT. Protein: CSSPRDRDVRFTDTQYF.

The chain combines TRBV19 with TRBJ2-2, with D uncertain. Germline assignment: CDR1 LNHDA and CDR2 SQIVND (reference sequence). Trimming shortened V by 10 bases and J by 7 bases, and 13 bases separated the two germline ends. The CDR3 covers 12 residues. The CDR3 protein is CATSSAGGELFF. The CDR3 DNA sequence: TGTGCCACTTCATCAGCTGGCGGGGAGCTGTTTTTT. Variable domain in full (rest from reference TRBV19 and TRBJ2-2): DGGITQSPKYLFRKEGQNVTLSCEQNLNHDAMYWYRQDPGQGLRLIYYSQIVNDFQKGDIAEGYSVSREKKESFPLTVTSAQKNPTAFYLCATSSAGGELFFGEGSRLTVL.

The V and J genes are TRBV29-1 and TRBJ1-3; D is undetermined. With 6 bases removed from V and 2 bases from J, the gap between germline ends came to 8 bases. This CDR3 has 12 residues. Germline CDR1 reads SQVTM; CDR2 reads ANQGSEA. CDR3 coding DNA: TGCAGCGTCCAGAAAACTGGAAACACCATATATTTT. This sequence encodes CSVQKTGNTIYF.

The CDR3 spells CASSRTSPHQETQYF. The CDR3 DNA sequence: TGTGCCAGCAGTCGGACTAGCCCTCACCAAGAGACCCAGTACTTC. This sequence joins TRBV12-3 or TRBV12-4 and TRBJ2-5, with 8 nucleotides matching TRBD2. The CDR3 length is 15 residues. V gave up 5 bases and J gave up 0 bases; unmatched junction bases: 5.

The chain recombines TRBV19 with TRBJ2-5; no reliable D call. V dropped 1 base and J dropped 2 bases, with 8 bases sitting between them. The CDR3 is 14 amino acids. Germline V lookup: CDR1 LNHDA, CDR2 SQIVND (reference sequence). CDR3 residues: CASSIGHSQETQYF. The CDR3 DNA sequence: TGTGCCAGTAGTATAGGCCACAGTCAAGAGACCCAGTACTTC.

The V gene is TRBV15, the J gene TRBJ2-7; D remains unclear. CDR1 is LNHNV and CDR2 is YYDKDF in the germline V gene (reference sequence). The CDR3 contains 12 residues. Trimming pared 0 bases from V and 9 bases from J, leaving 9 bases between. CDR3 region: CATSRDFLGQYF. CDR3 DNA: TGTGCCACCAGCAGAGACTTTCTTGGGCAGTACTTC.

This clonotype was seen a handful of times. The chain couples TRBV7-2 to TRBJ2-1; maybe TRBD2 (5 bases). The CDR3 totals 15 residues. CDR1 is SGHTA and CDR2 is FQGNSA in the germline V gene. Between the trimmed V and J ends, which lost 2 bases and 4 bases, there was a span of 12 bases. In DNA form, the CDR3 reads TGTGCCAGCAGCTTATCCCGCGGGCAATACAATGAGCAGTTCTTC. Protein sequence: CASSLSRGQYNEQFF.

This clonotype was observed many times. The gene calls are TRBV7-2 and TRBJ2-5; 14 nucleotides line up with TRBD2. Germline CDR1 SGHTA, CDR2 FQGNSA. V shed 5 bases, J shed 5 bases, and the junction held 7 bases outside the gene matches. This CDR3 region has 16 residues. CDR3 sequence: CASSPWTSGRLETQYF. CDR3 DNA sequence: TGTGCCAGCAGCCCATGGACTAGCGGGAGGTTGGAGACCCAGTACTTC.

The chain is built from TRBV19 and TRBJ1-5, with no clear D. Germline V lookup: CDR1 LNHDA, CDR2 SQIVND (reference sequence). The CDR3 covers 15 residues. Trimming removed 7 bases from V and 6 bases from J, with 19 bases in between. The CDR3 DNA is TGTGCCAGTACCTATCGGCCCGAAGGTGGTCAGCCCCAGCATTTT. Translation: CASTYRPEGGQPQHF. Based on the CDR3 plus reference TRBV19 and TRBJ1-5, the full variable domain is DGGITQSPKYLFRKEGQNVTLSCEQNLNHDAMYWYRQDPGQGLRLIYYSQIVNDFQKGDIAEGYSVSREKKESFPLTVTSAQKNPTAFYLCASTYRPEGGQPQHFGDGTRLSIL.